What follows are 25 T cell receptor beta chains derived from one specimen sequenced in a study of regulatory T cells in long-lasting Graves disease. Arm-PCR of CDR3 regions and iRepertoire HTBI primers were the basis on which TCR beta libraries were built. TCRdb re-analysed the multiplex PCR reads in MiXCR, keeping a single row per CDR3 protein. The sample yields under 300,000 distinct CDR3 sequences, around a sixth seen once. Time point specified: newly diagnosed GD, antithyroid drugs for less than 3 months. From RNA extracted from PBMCs, the TCR library was made. The data were also submitted as part of a second study, on T cells in Graves' hyperthyroidism and ophthalmopathy.

This sample comprised peripheral blood mononuclear cells (PBMCs), obtained at new diagnosis, from a patient treated with antithyroid drugs. The receptors stem from a woman aged 25 to 45 with Graves disease.

There are many counts of this clonotype. The rearrangement uses TRBV24-1 and TRBJ2-4; D may be TRBD1 (6 bases). The V and J ends lost 3 bases and 9 bases respectively, with 8 bases between them. CDR1 is KGHDR, CDR2 SFDVKD, per germline. The CDR3 length is 12 residues. For the CDR3, the DNA is TGTGCCACCAGTGATACAGGGATCATTCAGTACTTC. This translates into CATSDTGIIQYF.

This clonotype has ten or more counts. V gene TRBV2 combines with J gene TRBJ2-7, with D uncertain. CDR3 length equals 15 residues. V was trimmed by 5 bases and J by 3 bases, leaving 17 bases between them. CDR1 and CDR2 (germline): SNHLY, FYNNEI. The DNA for the CDR3 is TGTGCCAGCAGTTCCCAATTGGACGGTCTCTACGAGCAGTACTTC. This gives the protein CASSSQLDGLYEQYF.

This clonotype was recorded a few times. This may arise from a read error, as a much more abundant clone is one base away. The chain is built from TRBV18 and TRBJ1-1; tentatively, D is TRBD1 (5 bases). The germline V gene encodes CDR1 KGHSH and CDR2 LQKENI. Trimming shortened V by 3 bases and J by 2 bases, and 16 bases separated the two germline ends. The CDR3 is 16 residues long. CDR3 in amino acids: CASSPAGAGSNTEAFF. The CDR3 DNA sequence: TGTGCCAGCTCACCTGCAGGAGCAGGGAGTAACACTGAAGCTTTCTTT. The full variable domain, with the rest looked up from reference TRBV18 and TRBJ1-1, is NAGVMQNPRHLVRRRGQEARLRCSPMKGHSHVYWYRQLPEEGLKFMVYLQKENIIDESGMPKERFSAEFPKEGPSILRIQQVVRGDSAAYFCASSPAGAGSNTEAFFGQGTRLTVV.

On this clonotype itself: This is likely an artifact of a read error, given a far larger clone one base away. V is TRBV20-1 and J is TRBJ2-1; D is perhaps TRBD2 (6 bases). CDR1 and CDR2 from the germline V gene are DFQATT and SNEGSKA (reference sequence). The CDR3 spans 15 residues. The V end lost 0 bases, the J end lost 10 bases, and 19 bases lay between the germline ends. CDR3 sequence: CSAREPEGSSYEQFF. CDR3 nucleotide sequence: TGCAGTGCTAGAGAGCCGGAGGGGAGCTCCTACGAGCAGTTCTTC.

The table lists this clonotype with a count of one. This chain links TRBV2 with TRBJ2-7; 9 nucleotides align to TRBD2. The CDR3 sequence is 14 residues long. Germline CDR1 and CDR2: SNHLY and FYNNEI. The ends lost 3 bases at V and 4 bases at J; junction bases unmatched: 4. CDR3 nucleotide sequence: TGTGCCAGCAGTGAGGCTAGCGGGATTTACGAGCAGTACTTC. Amino acids: CASSEASGIYEQYF.

This clonotype showed up many times. The rearrangement uses TRBV15 and TRBJ1-1; 10 bases are shared with TRBD1. Germline trimming cut 7 bases from V and 6 bases from J; bases unmatched to any gene: 5. The CDR3 sequence is 13 residues long. Germline V gene sequence: CDR1 LNHNV, CDR2 YYDKDF (reference sequence). Here the CDR3 DNA reads TGTGCCACCATCACGGACAGGGGGGCTGAAGCTTTCTTT. The encoded protein is CATITDRGAEAFF. Looking up the rest from reference TRBV15 and TRBJ1-1 gives the full variable domain: DAMVIQNPRYQVTQFGKPVTLSCSQTLNHNVMYWYQQKSSQAPKLLFHYYDKDFNNEADTPDNFQSRRPNTSFCFLDIRSPGLGDTAMYLCATITDRGAEAFFGQGTRLTVV.

In this sample, this clonotype turned up many times. The chain links TRBV20-1 to TRBJ1-1, with 8 bases identical to TRBD1. Trimming removed 0 bases from V and 0 bases from J; junction bases left unmatched: 9. Germline-derived CDR1 and CDR2 are DFQATT and SNEGSKA (reference sequence). This CDR3 is built from 17 residues. The CDR3 here is CSARDARQGTVNTEAFF. CDR3 in DNA: TGCAGTGCTAGAGATGCGAGACAGGGGACGGTGAACACTGAAGCTTTCTTT.

This clonotype was seen ten or more times. The chain uses TRBV14 and TRBJ2-7; D is unresolved. The germline V and J ends were trimmed by 4 bases and 3 bases, with 16 bases remaining between them. Germline CDR1 is SGHDN and CDR2 is FVKESK. The CDR3 is 15 amino acids. The CDR3 spells CASSPGRRTLYEQYF. DNA of the CDR3: TGTGCCAGCAGCCCCGGAAGGCGCACCCTCTACGAGCAGTACTTC.

This clonotype was picked up a small number of times. The genes are TRBV9 and TRBJ1-2; no clear D gene. The CDR3 has 11 amino acids. Trimming stripped 3 bases from V and 4 bases from J, with 4 bases between. CDR1 is SGDLS, CDR2 YYNGEE, per germline. CDR3 loop: CASSDPYGYTF. As DNA, the CDR3 is TGTGCCAGCAGCGATCCCTATGGCTACACCTTC.

At least ten counts were recorded for this clonotype. CDR3 bases: TGTGCCAGCAGTTACGGTGGGGCCGGGAACTATGGCTACACCTTC. Its protein is CASSYGGAGNYGYTF. The chain links TRBV6-5 to TRBJ1-2, with TRBD1 as a possible D gene (5 bases). V dropped 2 bases and J dropped 2 bases, with 12 bases sitting between them. Germline CDR1 is MNHEY and CDR2 is SVGAGI. The CDR3 is 15 residues long.

This clonotype was found many times. V and J are TRBV2 and TRBJ2-7; 10 bases agree with TRBD1. V lost 7 bases, J lost 4 bases, and 7 bases stayed unmatched. Germline V CDR1 and CDR2: SNHLY, FYNNEI. The length of the CDR3 is 14 residues. CDR3 sequence (DNA): TGTGCCAGCAAGAGTGGGACAGGGGCGTACGAGCAGTACTTC. It is translated as CASKSGTGAYEQYF.

This clonotype was found many times. The chain couples TRBV20-1 to TRBJ2-3; weak D call: TRBD1 (6 bases). Trimming stripped 3 bases from V and 8 bases from J, with 18 bases between. This CDR3 comprises 14 residues. Germline V gene lookup returns CDR1 DFQATT and CDR2 SNEGSKA (reference sequence). The DNA of the CDR3 is TGCAGTGCTAGTCTCAGGGGCCTCGGTGGTACGCAGTATTTT. Its translation: CSASLRGLGGTQYF.

This chain joins TRBV4-1 and TRBJ2-7; D gene ambiguous. The length of the CDR3 is 14 residues. Germline V CDR1 and CDR2: MGHRA, YSYEKL. Trimming removed 3 bases at V and 4 bases at J, with 13 bases between. The CDR3 DNA sequence: TGCGCCAGCAGCCAGGAAGGACGGGTTTACGAGCAGTACTTC. Residues: CASSQEGRVYEQYF.

On this clonotype: The conserved final phenylalanine or tryptophan is absent from the CDR3, which likely points to a read error. V is TRBV9 and J is TRBJ2-2, with D perhaps TRBD1 or TRBD2 (6 bases each). The germline V and J ends were trimmed by 6 bases and 7 bases, with 13 bases remaining between them. This CDR3 region has 13 residues. Germline V gene data show CDR1 as SGDLS and CDR2 as YYNGEE. The CDR3 region is CASNGGEGGELFL. CDR3 coding DNA: TGTGCCAGCAACGGGGGCGAGGGCGGGGAGCTGTTTCTT.

This clonotype was detected many times. The chain employs TRBV4-1 and TRBJ1-1; D gene ambiguous. The germline V gene encodes CDR1 MGHRA and CDR2 YSYEKL. The CDR3 is made up of 17 amino acids. V was shortened by 2 bases and J by 4 bases, with 20 bases between the two germline ends. DNA of the CDR3: TGCGCCAGCAGCCAACCGCTCGCTTGGGATTTGGGCACTGAAGCTTTCTTT. The encoded protein is CASSQPLAWDLGTEAFF.

The chain is built from TRBV10-2 and TRBJ1-5, with 10 bases lining up with TRBD1. Germline V gene data show CDR1 as WSHSY and CDR2 as SAAADI. V lost 0 bases to trimming and J lost 5 bases; unmatched junction nucleotides: 4. The CDR3 covers 16 residues. Written as DNA, the CDR3 is TGCGCCAGCAGTGAGTCGGACAGGGGGACGGATCAGCCCCAGCATTTT. Its protein is CASSESDRGTDQPQHF.

This clonotype was counted a few times. Possible read error: a much larger clone is one base away. The V and J genes are TRBV20-1 and TRBJ1-6; 7 bases align to TRBD1. The CDR3 is 15 residues long. CDR1 DFQATT and CDR2 SNEGSKA come from the germline V gene (reference sequence). The CDR3 region is CSAHRGGSYSSPLHF. CDR3 coding DNA: TGCAGTGCTCACAGGGGAGGCTCCTATAGTTCACCCCTCCACTTT.

This clonotype showed up many times. V usage is TRBV5-1 and J usage is TRBJ1-1; D might be TRBD1 (5 bases). The CDR3 covers 14 residues. V lost 0 bases and J 5 bases, leaving 11 bases between the germline ends. Germline CDR1 is SGHRS and CDR2 is YFSETQ. CDR3 residues: CASSLEAGLTEAFF. The CDR3 DNA reads as TGCGCCAGCAGCTTGGAGGCAGGGTTGACTGAAGCTTTCTTT.

The chain is built from TRBV19 and TRBJ1-3, with TRBD1 matching over 9 bases. CDR3 length equals 16 residues. V lost 4 bases, J lost 3 bases, and 7 bases stayed unmatched. Germline-derived CDR1 and CDR2 are LNHDA and SQIVND (reference sequence). CDR3 coding DNA: TGTGCCAGTAGTAAGGGCAGGGGACAGGGTGGAAACACCATATATTTT. Amino acids: CASSKGRGQGGNTIYF.

About this clonotype itself: This probably arose from a read error, given a far larger clone one base away. The chain's CDR3 is CVSSSRVRSEETQYF. The DNA of the CDR3 is TGTGTCAGCAGCTCCAGGGTTAGGTCGGAGGAGACCCAGTACTTC. The chain couples TRBV3-1 to TRBJ2-1; D is perhaps TRBD1 (5 bases). The J call may be in error: the DNA end matches TRBJ2-5 better. The CDR3 extends over 15 amino acids. Germline values: CDR1 LGHDT, CDR2 YNNKEL (reference sequence).

This clonotype was picked up many times. The chain combines TRBV6-1 with TRBJ2-1; no firm D call. Trimming took off 3 bases at V and 0 bases at J, with 6 bases between the two ends. The CDR3 runs to 14 residues. Germline loops: CDR1 MNHNS, CDR2 SASEGT. DNA of the CDR3: TGTGCCAGCAGTGAGAACCACTCCTACAATGAGCAGTTCTTC. Translation gives CASSENHSYNEQFF.

Worth noting for this clonotype: It is likely a read error: a sequence one base away is far more abundant. The chain links TRBV5-8 to TRBJ1-2; D is unclear. There are 15 residues in the CDR3. The germline CDR1 and CDR2 sequences are SGHTS and YDEGEE. The CDR3 nucleotides are TGTGCCAGCAGTTTCCGCCAGGAGGGAAACTATGGCTGCACCTTC. This sequence encodes CASSFRQEGNYGCTF.

This clonotype was seen at least ten times. This sequence joins TRBV11-2 and TRBJ2-1; 8 bases line up with TRBD2. The CDR3 has 22 amino acids. V shed 2 bases, J shed 7 bases, and the junction held 28 bases outside the gene matches. In germline, CDR1 is SGHAT, CDR2 FQNNGV. CDR3 sequence: CASSLIYVRAMGLVGYGNEQFF. CDR3 coding DNA: TGTGCCAGCAGCTTAATATACGTAAGGGCGATGGGACTAGTGGGGTACGGGAATGAGCAGTTCTTC.

This clonotype was seen only a few times. This chain uses TRBV24-1 with TRBJ2-5; no definite D call. Looked up from germline, CDR1 is KGHDR and CDR2 is SFDVKD. The CDR3 contains 13 residues. The ends were cut back, 3 bases at V and 1 base at J, with 5 bases in the middle. CDR3 protein: CATSDNLQETQYF. The CDR3 coding sequence is TGTGCCACCAGTGATAACCTCCAAGAGACCCAGTACTTC.

Regarding this clonotype: With a much larger clone just one base away, this may be a read error. J is TRBJ2-1 and V is TRBV6-1, with TRBD2 matching 11 bases. The CDR3 has 17 residues. The V gene end was trimmed by 5 bases and the J gene end by 6 bases; junction bases not matched to a gene: 12. Germline V lookup: CDR1 MNHNS, CDR2 SASEGT. CDR3 sequence: CASSPPTLAGDLNEQFF. CDR3 coding DNA: TGTGCCAGCAGTCCCCCCACACTAGCGGGGGACCTCAATGAGCAGTTCTTC.